A selection of T cell receptor beta chains follows, all from one sample in a study of blood T cell repertoires in COVID-19. Sequencing was performed with immunoSEQ multiplex PCR; in TCRdb, only in-frame clones are kept and a portion is missing. Seen here are about 43,000 clones, 80% to 90% observed once, and the top ten hold just over 15%. The sample consisted of peripheral blood. Source of these receptors: a man aged 55 to 70 with active COVID-19. Both conserved end residues are part of each CDR3. The order of the fields is J gene, clone size, V gene, D gene, CDR3 DNA, CDR3 protein. The D gene is left open where the match is weak. Rows may omit the clone size; those that give it use once, few, many or a size class.

j_call: TRBJ1-5; clone_size: NA; v_call: TRBV3-1/TRBV3-2; d_call: NA; cdr3_nt: TGTGCCAGCAGCCAAGACACCACCAGGGCCCAGCCCCAGCATTTT; cdr3_aa: CASSQDTTRAQPQHF
j_call: TRBJ1-2; clone_size: NA; v_call: TRBV19; d_call: TRBD1; cdr3_nt: TGTGCCAGTAGTACTATATACCCTCTTCCCGGGACAGAGAACTATGGCTACACCTTC; cdr3_aa: CASSTIYPLPGTENYGYTF
j_call: TRBJ1-2; clone_size: NA; v_call: TRBV28; d_call: TRBD1; cdr3_nt: TGTGCCAGCAATACCGGGGACAGGGGGCTATACTTGGTTCGGGAAGGGAAAGACAACTATGGCTACACCTTC; cdr3_aa: CASNTGDRGLYLVREGKDNYGYTF
j_call: TRBJ2-7; clone_size: NA; v_call: TRBV24-1; d_call: TRBD1; cdr3_nt: TGTGCCACCAGTGACGGGACAGCCTACGAGCAGTACTTC; cdr3_aa: CATSDGTAYEQYF
j_call: TRBJ2-7; clone_size: NA; v_call: TRBV7-9; d_call: TRBD2; cdr3_nt: TGTGCCAGCAGAATGGACGGGAGGGACGAGCAGTACTTC; cdr3_aa: CASRMDGRDEQYF
j_call: TRBJ1-5; clone_size: NA; v_call: TRBV5-1; d_call: NA; cdr3_nt: TGCGCCAGCAGCTTGGCCGGGGTGGGAAATCAGCCCCAGCATTTT; cdr3_aa: CASSLAGVGNQPQHF
j_call: TRBJ1-1; clone_size: NA; v_call: TRBV3-1/TRBV3-2; d_call: TRBD1; cdr3_nt: TGTGCCAGCAGCCCCCGGACAGGGAACACTGAAGCTTTCTTT; cdr3_aa: CASSPRTGNTEAFF
j_call: TRBJ1-1; clone_size: NA; v_call: TRBV29-1; d_call: TRBD1; cdr3_nt: TGCAGCGCATCCCCCGGGACAGGGGTAAGGACTGAAGCTTTCTTT; cdr3_aa: CSASPGTGVRTEAFF
j_call: TRBJ2-5; clone_size: once; v_call: TRBV6-6; d_call: TRBD1; cdr3_nt: TGTGCCAGCAGTTCCTCACTCCAGGACAGGGGAGAGACCCAGTACTTC; cdr3_aa: CASSSSLQDRGETQYF
j_call: TRBJ1-6; clone_size: NA; v_call: TRBV7-8; d_call: NA; cdr3_nt: TGTGCCAGCAGCGCCGCGAGGAGGGAGGGATCACCCCTCCACTTT; cdr3_aa: CASSAARREGSPLHF
j_call: TRBJ1-4; clone_size: NA; v_call: TRBV4-1; d_call: TRBD1; cdr3_nt: TGCGCCAGCAGCCAAGATCCATCCAGGACAGGGATTATTTCAACTAATGAAAAACTGTTTTTT; cdr3_aa: CASSQDPSRTGIISTNEKLFF
j_call: TRBJ2-1; clone_size: NA; v_call: TRBV2; d_call: NA; cdr3_nt: TGTGCCAGCAGTGCGACGGGTAATGAGCAGTTCTTC; cdr3_aa: CASSATGNEQFF
j_call: TRBJ2-2; clone_size: once; v_call: TRBV5-1; d_call: NA; cdr3_nt: TGCGCCAGCAGCCAGGGCCGCGGTACCGGGGAGCTGTTTTTT; cdr3_aa: CASSQGRGTGELFF
j_call: TRBJ2-5; clone_size: NA; v_call: TRBV7-9; d_call: NA; cdr3_nt: TGTGCCAGCAGCTTCGGGGGAATGGAGACCCAGTACTTC; cdr3_aa: CASSFGGMETQYF
j_call: TRBJ2-2; clone_size: NA; v_call: TRBV19; d_call: TRBD2; cdr3_nt: TGTGCCAGTAGTACCCGGACTAGCGGGGGGGCCGGGGAGCTGTTTTTT; cdr3_aa: CASSTRTSGGAGELFF
j_call: TRBJ1-6; clone_size: NA; v_call: TRBV5-1; d_call: NA; cdr3_nt: TGCGCCAGCAGCTACCATCGACAGGTTTATTCACCCCTCCACTTT; cdr3_aa: CASSYHRQVYSPLHF
j_call: TRBJ2-1; clone_size: NA; v_call: TRBV10-3; d_call: TRBD1; cdr3_nt: TGTGCCATCAACGGACAGGGGACTTTCAATGAGCAGTTCTTC; cdr3_aa: CAINGQGTFNEQFF
j_call: TRBJ1-5; clone_size: NA; v_call: TRBV9; d_call: NA; cdr3_nt: TGTGCCAGCAGCGTCGACATGAGTCAGCCCCAGCATTTT; cdr3_aa: CASSVDMSQPQHF
j_call: TRBJ1-3; clone_size: once; v_call: TRBV15; d_call: NA; cdr3_nt: TGTGCCACCAGCCGCCGGGGCTCTGGAAACACCATATATTTT; cdr3_aa: CATSRRGSGNTIYF
j_call: TRBJ2-5; clone_size: once; v_call: TRBV28; d_call: TRBD2; cdr3_nt: TGTGCCAGCAGTCCCGGACTAGCGGGGGGGAGAGAGACCCAGTACTTC; cdr3_aa: CASSPGLAGGRETQYF
j_call: TRBJ2-7; clone_size: NA; v_call: TRBV5-1; d_call: TRBD1; cdr3_nt: TGCGCCAGCAGCCCATCCGGGACAGGAGGAACCTACGAGCAGTACTTC; cdr3_aa: CASSPSGTGGTYEQYF
j_call: TRBJ1-2; clone_size: few; v_call: TRBV11-2; d_call: NA; cdr3_nt: TGTGCCAGCAGCTTAACTCTCACTAACTATGGCTACACCTTC; cdr3_aa: CASSLTLTNYGYTF
j_call: TRBJ2-5; clone_size: NA; v_call: TRBV5-6; d_call: NA; cdr3_nt: TGTGCCAGCAGCCGAGAAATCCTAACGGGAGCGCGGACCCAGTACTTC; cdr3_aa: CASSREILTGARTQYF
j_call: TRBJ2-7; clone_size: NA; v_call: TRBV9; d_call: NA; cdr3_nt: TGTGCCAGCAGCTTTCCGGACAGAGAGCAGTACTTC; cdr3_aa: CASSFPDREQYF
j_call: TRBJ2-3; clone_size: NA; v_call: TRBV19; d_call: TRBD2; cdr3_nt: TGTGCCAGTAAGCGGGAGGGCCGCACAGATACGCAGTATTTT; cdr3_aa: CASKREGRTDTQYF
j_call: TRBJ2-1; clone_size: NA; v_call: TRBV5-1; d_call: TRBD2; cdr3_nt: TGCGCCAGCAGCACGGATCCGGGACTAGCGATGTTTGGTGAGCAGTTCTTC; cdr3_aa: CASSTDPGLAMFGEQFF
j_call: TRBJ2-3; clone_size: NA; v_call: TRBV19; d_call: NA; cdr3_nt: TGTGCCAGTAGTATAACGACCGGGGTCACAGATACGCAGTATTTT; cdr3_aa: CASSITTGVTDTQYF
j_call: TRBJ2-2; clone_size: NA; v_call: TRBV28; d_call: NA; cdr3_nt: TGTGCCAGCAGTTTAGGAGCCAGGGCAAACACCGGGGAGCTGTTTTTT; cdr3_aa: CASSLGARANTGELFF
j_call: TRBJ1-6; clone_size: NA; v_call: TRBV6-6; d_call: NA; cdr3_nt: TGTGCCAGCAGTTATCAGGAAACAAATTCACCCCTCCACTTT; cdr3_aa: CASSYQETNSPLHF
j_call: TRBJ1-4; clone_size: NA; v_call: TRBV27; d_call: NA; cdr3_nt: TGTGCCAGCAGTTTGTCCACTGGTGCTAATGAAAAACTGTTTTTT; cdr3_aa: CASSLSTGANEKLFF
j_call: TRBJ2-7; clone_size: once; v_call: TRBV6-6; d_call: TRBD1; cdr3_nt: TGTGCCAGCAGGGGCCCGGGACAGGGAAACTACGAGCAGTACTTC; cdr3_aa: CASRGPGQGNYEQYF
j_call: TRBJ2-1; clone_size: NA; v_call: TRBV3-1/TRBV3-2; d_call: NA; cdr3_nt: TGTGCCAGCAGCCAAGGTATTGGAGCGCAGTTCTTC; cdr3_aa: CASSQGIGAQFF
j_call: TRBJ1-1; clone_size: NA; v_call: TRBV5-6; d_call: NA; cdr3_nt: TGTGCCAGCAGCTTCCAGGGAGGGACTGAAGCTTTCTTT; cdr3_aa: CASSFQGGTEAFF
j_call: TRBJ2-3; clone_size: few; v_call: TRBV11-3; d_call: TRBD2; cdr3_nt: TGTGCCAGCAGCCGAGGGACTAGCGGGAGGTCAGATACGCAGTATTTT; cdr3_aa: CASSRGTSGRSDTQYF
j_call: TRBJ2-1; clone_size: NA; v_call: TRBV11-3; d_call: TRBD2; cdr3_nt: TGTGCCAGCAGCTTCGGGACTAGCGGGAGCCCCTACAATGAGCAGTTCTTC; cdr3_aa: CASSFGTSGSPYNEQFF
j_call: TRBJ2-3; clone_size: NA; v_call: TRBV27; d_call: NA; cdr3_nt: TGTGCCAGCAGGGACAGTAGCACAGATACGCAGTATTTT; cdr3_aa: CASRDSSTDTQYF
j_call: TRBJ2-3; clone_size: NA; v_call: TRBV3-1/TRBV3-2; d_call: NA; cdr3_nt: TGTGCCAGCAGCCAAGCGGGTCGGGATACGCAGTATTTT; cdr3_aa: CASSQAGRDTQYF
j_call: TRBJ2-3; clone_size: NA; v_call: TRBV28; d_call: TRBD2; cdr3_nt: TGTGCCAGCAGTTGGGCTAGCGGGGGGACAGGGAAAACTTATGTACCCCCAGATACGCAGTATTTT; cdr3_aa: CASSWASGGTGKTYVPPDTQYF
j_call: TRBJ2-1; clone_size: NA; v_call: TRBV19; d_call: TRBD2; cdr3_nt: TGTGCCAGTAGTACCGACAATCGATTACTAGCGGGGGGAATGTACAATGAGCAGTTCTTC; cdr3_aa: CASSTDNRLLAGGMYNEQFF
j_call: TRBJ1-5; clone_size: NA; v_call: TRBV20-1; d_call: NA; cdr3_nt: TGCAGTGCTAGTGGGGGGGGCAAGGAGCCCCAGCATTTT; cdr3_aa: CSASGGGKEPQHF
j_call: TRBJ2-5; clone_size: NA; v_call: TRBV19; d_call: NA; cdr3_nt: TGTGCCAGTAGTATCGGCCAGGGGGGTGGAGAGACCCAGTACTTC; cdr3_aa: CASSIGQGGGETQYF
j_call: TRBJ1-1; clone_size: NA; v_call: TRBV19; d_call: TRBD1; cdr3_nt: TGTGCCAGTAGTATACGGCGGGACAGGCCGGCTGGCACTGAAGCTTTCTTT; cdr3_aa: CASSIRRDRPAGTEAFF
j_call: TRBJ2-7; clone_size: NA; v_call: TRBV5-1; d_call: TRBD2; cdr3_nt: TGCGCCAGCAGCCCGTTAGGGACTAGCGGGACATATTCCTACGAGCAGTACTTC; cdr3_aa: CASSPLGTSGTYSYEQYF
j_call: TRBJ2-7; clone_size: NA; v_call: TRBV6-5; d_call: NA; cdr3_nt: TGTGCCAGCAAGCCTGGGGGGTACGAGCAGTACTTC; cdr3_aa: CASKPGGYEQYF
j_call: TRBJ1-2; clone_size: NA; v_call: TRBV18; d_call: NA; cdr3_nt: TGTGCCAGCTCACCATCCGGGGGAGATCGCTATGGCTACACCTTC; cdr3_aa: CASSPSGGDRYGYTF
j_call: TRBJ2-7; clone_size: NA; v_call: TRBV30; d_call: NA; cdr3_nt: TGTGCCTGGAGTTTATCGTACGAGCAGTACTTC; cdr3_aa: CAWSLSYEQYF
j_call: TRBJ2-2; clone_size: NA; v_call: TRBV11-2; d_call: NA; cdr3_nt: TGTGCCAGCAGCCAGCAGGACACTCTCACCGGGGAGCTGTTTTTT; cdr3_aa: CASSQQDTLTGELFF
j_call: TRBJ2-1; clone_size: NA; v_call: TRBV3-1/TRBV3-2; d_call: TRBD2; cdr3_nt: TGTGCCAGCAGCGCACCGGGACTAGCGGCTAACAATGAGCAGTTCTTC; cdr3_aa: CASSAPGLAANNEQFF
j_call: TRBJ2-3; clone_size: NA; v_call: TRBV28; d_call: NA; cdr3_nt: TGTGCCAGCAGTTTTGGTGGAGCCCTCACAGATACGCAGTATTTT; cdr3_aa: CASSFGGALTDTQYF
j_call: TRBJ2-7; clone_size: NA; v_call: TRBV7-7; d_call: TRBD2; cdr3_nt: TGTGCTAGCAGCTTAGCGCTAGCGGGGTCACAGCAGTACTTC; cdr3_aa: CASSLALAGSQQYF
j_call: TRBJ2-2; clone_size: NA; v_call: TRBV28; d_call: TRBD2; cdr3_nt: TGTGCCAGCAGTCCCCGACTAGCGGGGCGCACCGGGGAGCTGTTTTTT; cdr3_aa: CASSPRLAGRTGELFF
j_call: TRBJ2-3; clone_size: NA; v_call: TRBV25-1; d_call: TRBD2; cdr3_nt: TGTGCCAGCAGTGACCTAGGGAGGGGCACAGATACGCAGTATTTT; cdr3_aa: CASSDLGRGTDTQYF
j_call: TRBJ2-2; clone_size: NA; v_call: TRBV7-2; d_call: NA; cdr3_nt: TGTGCCAGCAGGGGACTGGGGGAGCCTACGAACACCGGGGAGCTGTTTTTT; cdr3_aa: CASRGLGEPTNTGELFF
j_call: TRBJ1-6; clone_size: NA; v_call: TRBV6-5; d_call: TRBD1; cdr3_nt: TGTGCCAGCAGGCAGGCCGGGACAGACAGCTCACCCCTCCACTTT; cdr3_aa: CASRQAGTDSSPLHF